Detailed here is one T cell receptor (beta chain). Its antigen is unknown. This entry is derived from a study of T cell responses to AZD1222 COVID-19 vaccine. Trimming took off 0 bases at V and 4 bases at J, with 11 bases between the two ends. The CDR3 totals 15 residues. Germline-derived CDR1 and CDR2 are SGDLS and YYNGEE. Clones were sequenced by immunoSEQ multiplex PCR, and TCRdb holds only the in-frame ones, with some missing. The data hold approximately 65,000 clones, with approximately 80% observed a single time. Study-wide results and caveats: Donors were mostly white British, more females; clonal diversity possibly underestimated. Recipients of AZD1222 seropositive at baseline numbered only 6 or 7. In the spike-specific TCR repertoire, nearly half reportedly target unmutated variant regions. Recipients of two AZD1222 doses showed rising Spike-specific TCR breadth and depth.

The sequencing used peripheral blood, collected on day 0 of AZD1222 vaccination. This clonotype was obtained from an adult in good health. The chain employs TRBV9 and TRBJ2-1, with unresolved D. The CDR3 DNA sequence: TGTGCCAGCAGCGTAGGTAGGGTTGTATACAATGAGCAGTTCTTC. This codes for CASSVGRVVYNEQFF. Together with reference TRBV9 and TRBJ2-1, the CDR3 gives the full variable domain: DSGVTQTPKHLITATGQRVTLRCSPRSGDLSVYWYQQSLDQGLQFLIQYYNGEERAKGNILERFSAQQFPDLHSELNLSSLELGDSALYFCASSVGRVVYNEQFFGPGTRLTVL.